This TCR beta chain is from a study of cytomegalovirus exposure and HLA in healthy donors. Germline V gene lookup returns CDR1 MNHEY and CDR2 SMNVEV (reference sequence). V lost 8 bases to trimming and J lost 7 bases, with 18 bases between them. The CDR3 runs to 14 residues. It was with 60 Vbeta and 13 Jbeta primers that the PCR ran. The table came from immunoSEQ multiplex PCR; TCRdb's copy has only in-frame clones and leaves some out. The sample lists roughly 200,000 clones; roughly four fifths were seen once. A note on this clone: Its target is not known.

Study observations and caveats: One cluster of highly shared sequence variants probably arose as a sequencing artifact. Rare sequences made up most TCRs, while some public TCRs were found in many donors. Both high specificity and high sensitivity reportedly marked the classifier's diagnosis of cytomegalovirus status.

Although they were nominally healthy when sampled, donors likely had unrecorded immune exposures. Sequencing was performed on PBMCs. This chain uses TRBV27 with TRBJ2-1; maybe TRBD1 (5 bases). This receptor was taken from a man aged 30 to 39 in good health and CMV-seronegative. In DNA form, the CDR3 reads TGTGCCAGCTCGGTCAGGGAAGCTGAAAATGAGCAGTTCTTC. Its translation: CASSVREAENEQFF.